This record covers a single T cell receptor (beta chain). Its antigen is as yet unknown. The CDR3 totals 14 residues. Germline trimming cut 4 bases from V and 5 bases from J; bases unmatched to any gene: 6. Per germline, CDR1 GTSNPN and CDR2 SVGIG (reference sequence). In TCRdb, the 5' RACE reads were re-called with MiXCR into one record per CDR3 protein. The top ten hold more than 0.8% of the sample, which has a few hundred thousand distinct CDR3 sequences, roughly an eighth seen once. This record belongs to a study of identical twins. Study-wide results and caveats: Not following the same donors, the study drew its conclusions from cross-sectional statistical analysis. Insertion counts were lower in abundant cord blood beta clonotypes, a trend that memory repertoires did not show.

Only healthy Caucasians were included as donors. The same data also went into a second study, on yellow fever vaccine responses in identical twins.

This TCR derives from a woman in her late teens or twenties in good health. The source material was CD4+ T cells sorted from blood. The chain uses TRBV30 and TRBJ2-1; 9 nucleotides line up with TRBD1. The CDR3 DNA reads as TGTGCCTGGATTGGGGACAGGGTCAACAATGAGCAGTTCTTC. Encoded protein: CAWIGDRVNNEQFF.